This T cell receptor beta chain derives from a study of blood T cell repertoires in COVID-19. Per germline, CDR1 SGHKS and CDR2 YYEKEE (reference sequence). This CDR3 spans 14 amino acids. Trimming took off 0 bases at V and 2 bases at J, with 9 bases between the two ends. Clones were read by immunoSEQ multiplex PCR, and TCRdb kept only the in-frame ones, dropping some. Here the sample spans about 530,000 clones, roughly nine tenths being singletons. The specimen sequenced was peripheral blood. This clonotype originated in a woman in her 50s with COVID-19, enrolled during active disease. V is TRBV5-5 and J is TRBJ2-7, with D possibly matching TRBD1 (5 bases). This CDR3 reads CASSLAGKTYEQYF. As DNA, the CDR3 is TGTGCCAGCAGCTTGGCAGGGAAAACCTACGAGCAGTACTTC. The complete variable domain, with remaining parts taken from reference TRBV5-5 and TRBJ2-7, reads DAGVTQSPTHLIKTRGQQVTLRCSPISGHKSVSWYQQVLGQGPQFIFQYYEKEERGRGNFPDRFSARQFPNYSSELNVNALLLGDSALYLCASSLAGKTYEQYFGPGTRLTVT.